What follows are 22 T cell receptor beta chains derived from one specimen sequenced in a study of cytomegalovirus exposure and HLA in healthy donors. The PCR ran on 60 Vbeta and 13 Jbeta primers. Repertoires were generated with immunoSEQ multiplex PCR, while TCRdb's copy carries only in-frame clones and drops some. The data show 190,000 or so clones, under 90% seen once. The sequencing sample was made of PBMCs. The receptor source for this set is a boy between 2 and 10 years old in good health and CMV-seronegative.

This clone has only a few counts. The chain combines TRBV6-5 with TRBJ2-3; TRBD2 might be the D (5 bases). In germline, CDR1 is MNHEY, CDR2 SVGAGI. The length of the CDR3 is 15 residues. V gave up 9 bases and J gave up 4 bases, with 20 bases separating them. The CDR3: CASSLGDGAADTQYF. CDR3 coding DNA: TGTGCCAGTTCTCTGGGAGATGGCGCGGCAGATACGCAGTATTTT.

The chain is built from TRBV5-1 and TRBJ1-5; D gene unclear. In germline, CDR1 is SGHRS, CDR2 YFSETQ. The CDR3 covers 15 residues. V was cut by 0 bases and J by 2 bases, with 9 bases left in between. This CDR3 is CASSLGPAGNQPQHF. CDR3 coding DNA: TGCGCCAGCAGCTTGGGCCCGGCGGGCAATCAGCCCCAGCATTTT.

This chain connects TRBV2 to TRBJ2-3; D perhaps matches TRBD1 (6 bases). The CDR3 contains 14 residues. V was pared by 7 bases and J by 0 bases, with 11 bases between. Germline V CDR1 and CDR2: SNHLY, FYNNEI. CDR3 protein: CASKGDRSTDTQYF. CDR3 in DNA: TGTGCCAGCAAGGGGGACCGTAGCACAGATACGCAGTATTTT.

The chain employs TRBV7-2 and TRBJ2-3, with TRBD2 identical over 7 bases. In germline, CDR1 is SGHTA, CDR2 FQGNSA. The CDR3 consists of 15 residues. V gave up 3 bases and J gave up 2 bases; unmatched junction bases: 5. CDR3 sequence (DNA): TGTGCCAGCAGCTTCGGGACTACTTCCACAGATACGCAGTATTTT. It encodes CASSFGTTSTDTQYF. The full variable domain, in which reference TRBV7-2 and TRBJ2-3 provide the parts outside the CDR3, is GAGVSQSPSNKVTEKGKDVELRCDPISGHTALYWYRQSLGQGLEFLIYFQGNSAPDKSGLPSDRFSAERTGGSVSTLTIQRTQQEDSAVYLCASSFGTTSTDTQYFGPGTRLTVL.

CDR3 in amino acids: CASSRSGLGYEQYF. Written as DNA, the CDR3 is TGTGCCAGCTCACGGTCAGGACTAGGCTACGAGCAGTACTTC. V and J are TRBV18 and TRBJ2-7, with 7 nucleotides matching TRBD2. The CDR3 covers 14 residues. CDR1 KGHSH and CDR2 LQKENI come from the germline V gene. Trimming removed 4 bases from V and 3 bases from J; junction bases left unmatched: 6.

The chain combines TRBV7-6 with TRBJ2-7, with 7 positions matching TRBD2. CDR1 is SGHVS and CDR2 is FNYEAQ in the germline V gene. This CDR3 spans 15 amino acids. With 1 base clipped from V and 2 bases from J, the junction kept 5 bases outside the gene matches. The CDR3 DNA is TGTGCCAGCAGCTTAGAGCGGGGCCCCGCCTACGAGCAGTACTTC. This codes for CASSLERGPAYEQYF. The whole variable domain, remainder taken from reference TRBV7-6 and TRBJ2-7, is GAGVSQSPRYKVTKRGQDVALRCDPISGHVSLYWYRQALGQGPEFLTYFNYEAQQDKSGLPNDRFSAERPEGSISTLTIQRTEQRDSAMYRCASSLERGPAYEQYFGPGTRLTVT.

This rearrangement joins TRBV5-4 to TRBJ2-7; maybe TRBD2 (5 bases). Trimming removed 1 base from V and 0 bases from J, with 14 bases in between. This CDR3 has 16 amino acids. CDR1 and CDR2 from the germline V gene are SGHNT and YYREEE (reference sequence). CDR3 in amino acids: CASSLSWESSSYEQYF. The CDR3 DNA is TGTGCCAGCAGCTTGAGTTGGGAGAGTAGCTCCTACGAGCAGTACTTC.

The chain links TRBV7-2 to TRBJ2-3; D gene ambiguous. CDR1 SGHTA and CDR2 FQGNSA come from the germline V gene. The CDR3 extends over 12 amino acids. V was pared by 7 bases and J by 4 bases, with 9 bases between. Here the CDR3 reads CASILTADTQYF. The CDR3, as DNA: TGTGCCAGCATCCTAACCGCAGATACGCAGTATTTT.

The CDR3 protein is CASSPLDRPRGSTNEKLFF. The CDR3 DNA reads TGTGCCAGCTCACCACTGGACAGACCGAGGGGTTCGACTAATGAAAAACTGTTTTTT. This chain connects TRBV18 to TRBJ1-4, with D possibly matching TRBD1 (6 bases). This CDR3 has 19 residues. Germline V gene lookup returns CDR1 KGHSH and CDR2 LQKENI. Trimming removed 1 base at V and 2 bases at J, with 20 bases between.

DNA for the CDR3: TGTGCCAGCAGCGGCGCAGGGGGTCAGCCCCAGCATTTT. Translating gives CASSGAGGQPQHF. The chain uses TRBV5-6 and TRBJ1-5; 7 bases are shared with TRBD1. V lost 4 bases to trimming and J lost 6 bases; unmatched junction nucleotides: 4. Germline CDR1 SGHDT, CDR2 YYEEEE. The CDR3 spans 13 residues.

V usage is TRBV7-9 and J usage is TRBJ2-1; D perhaps matches TRBD1 (7 bases). The CDR3 is 16 residues long. V lost 5 bases, J lost 2 bases, and 16 bases lay in between. CDR1 SEHNR and CDR2 FQNEAQ come from the germline V gene (reference sequence). The CDR3 loop reads CASSPPRGVTYNEQFF. The CDR3 region has the DNA TGTGCCAGCAGCCCCCCCAGGGGGGTGACCTACAATGAGCAGTTCTTC.

The sample holds a few counts of this clone. The chain has TRBV5-6 and TRBJ2-4, with D possibly TRBD2 on 6 matching bases. Germline V gives CDR1 SGHDT, CDR2 YYEEEE. V lost 0 bases and J lost 6, with 10 bases in between. The CDR3 has 14 residues. CDR3 sequence reads: CASSLGGTRNIQYF. In DNA, the CDR3 is TGTGCCAGCAGCTTGGGCGGGACGAGAAACATTCAGTACTTC.

The chain links TRBV5-8 to TRBJ1-5; D is unclear. From germline, CDR1 is SGHTS and CDR2 YDEGEE. V was cut by 1 base and J by 9 bases, with 17 bases left in between. This CDR3 is built from 15 residues. The CDR3 nucleotides are TGTGCCAGCAGCTTGATGAGGGATAACATTCCGCCCCAGCATTTT. It codes for CASSLMRDNIPPQHF.

The rearrangement uses TRBV5-6 and TRBJ1-2; TRBD1 matches at 8 bases. The CDR3 consists of 13 residues. From germline, CDR1 is SGHDT and CDR2 YYEEEE. After removal of 2 bases from V and 5 bases from J, the junction contained 2 bases not matched to a gene. CDR3 sequence (DNA): TGTGCCAGCAGCTTTCGACAGGGGTATGGCTACACCTTC. This sequence encodes CASSFRQGYGYTF. The full variable domain, with the rest looked up from reference TRBV5-6 and TRBJ1-2, is DAGVTQSPTHLIKTRGQQVTLRCSPKSGHDTVSWYQQALGQGPQFIFQYYEEEERQRGNFPDRFSGHQFPNYSSELNVNALLLGDSALYLCASSFRQGYGYTFGSGTRLTVV.

This chain uses TRBV6-1 with TRBJ2-5; 10 nucleotides align to TRBD2. CDR3 length: 14 residues. CDR1 is MNHNS, CDR2 SASEGT, per germline. The ends lost 5 bases at V and 5 bases at J; junction bases unmatched: 5. The CDR3 DNA sequence: TGTGCCAGCAGTAGCGGGGGGGCCCCCGAGACCCAGTACTTC. As protein: CASSSGGAPETQYF.

The genes are TRBV4-3 and TRBJ2-5; D perhaps matches TRBD1 (6 bases). Between the trimmed V and J ends, which lost 1 base and 3 bases, there was a span of 9 bases. This CDR3 has 14 residues. CDR1 and CDR2 from the germline V gene are LGHNA and YSLEER. CDR3 DNA: TGCGCCAGCAGCCAAGCGGACAGAAAAGAGACCCAGTACTTC. Translated, it gives CASSQADRKETQYF.

The genes are TRBV27 and TRBJ2-7; 7 bases are shared with TRBD1. Germline-derived CDR1 and CDR2 are MNHEY and SMNVEV (reference sequence). CDR3 length equals 15 residues. With V trimmed by 0 bases and J by 2 bases, 4 bases remained unmatched. DNA for the CDR3: TGTGCCAGCAGTTTATCGTGGGGGACAGCCTACGAGCAGTACTTC. Protein product: CASSLSWGTAYEQYF.

J is TRBJ1-4 and V is TRBV15, with TRBD1 as a possible D gene (5 bases). CDR1 and CDR2 from the germline V gene are LNHNV and YYDKDF (reference sequence). This CDR3 contains 15 residues. V was clipped by 0 bases and J by 6 bases, with 11 bases between them. CDR3 region: CATSREGKGDEKLFF. CDR3 DNA sequence: TGTGCCACCAGCAGAGAGGGGAAAGGGGATGAAAAACTGTTTTTT.

The chain couples TRBV4-3 to TRBJ2-3; the match to TRBD1 covers 11 bases. CDR3 length equals 15 residues. Germline loops: CDR1 LGHNA, CDR2 YSLEER. After removal of 1 base from V and 6 bases from J, the junction contained 3 bases not matched to a gene. The CDR3 loop is CASSQVGTGGDTQYF. CDR3 coding DNA: TGCGCCAGCAGCCAAGTTGGGACAGGGGGTGATACGCAGTATTTT.

The chain uses TRBV7-2 and TRBJ2-1; 10 positions agree with TRBD2. Germline V gene sequence: CDR1 SGHTA, CDR2 FQGNSA. The CDR3 loop spans 17 amino acids. V lost 6 bases to trimming and J lost 3 bases; unmatched junction nucleotides: 11. This CDR3 reads CASRPSVAGGNYNEQFF. The CDR3 region has the DNA TGTGCCAGCAGGCCTTCAGTAGCGGGGGGCAACTACAATGAGCAGTTCTTC.

J is TRBJ2-3 and V is TRBV6-5; D is unclear. From germline, CDR1 is MNHEY and CDR2 SVGAGI. This CDR3 has 16 amino acids. V dropped 0 bases and J dropped 2 bases, with 12 bases sitting between them. As DNA, the CDR3 is TGTGCCAGCAGTTACTCTCCCCGTCAGGCCACAGATACGCAGTATTTT. This encodes CASSYSPRQATDTQYF.

The rearrangement joins TRBV25-1 to TRBJ2-5; 10 nucleotides align to TRBD2. This CDR3 spans 16 amino acids. Germline V gives CDR1 MGHDK, CDR2 SYGVNS. The V gene end was trimmed by 3 bases and the J gene end by 1 base; junction bases not matched to a gene: 5. The CDR3 loop reads CASSEWGLASQETQYF. Here the CDR3 DNA reads TGTGCCAGCAGTGAGTGGGGACTAGCGAGCCAAGAGACCCAGTACTTC.